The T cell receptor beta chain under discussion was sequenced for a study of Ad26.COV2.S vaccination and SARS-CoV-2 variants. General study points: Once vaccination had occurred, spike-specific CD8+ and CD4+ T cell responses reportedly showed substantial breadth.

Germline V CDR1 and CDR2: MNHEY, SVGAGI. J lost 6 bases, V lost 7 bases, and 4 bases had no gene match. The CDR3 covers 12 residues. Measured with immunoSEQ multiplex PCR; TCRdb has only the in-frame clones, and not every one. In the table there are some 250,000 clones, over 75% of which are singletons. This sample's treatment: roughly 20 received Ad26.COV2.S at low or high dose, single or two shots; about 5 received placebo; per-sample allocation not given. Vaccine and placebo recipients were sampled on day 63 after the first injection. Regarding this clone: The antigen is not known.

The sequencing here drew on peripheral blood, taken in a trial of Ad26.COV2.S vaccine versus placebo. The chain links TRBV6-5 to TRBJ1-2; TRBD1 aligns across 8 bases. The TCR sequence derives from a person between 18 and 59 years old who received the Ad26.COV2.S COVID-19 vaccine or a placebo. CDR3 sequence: CASKLTGDGYTF. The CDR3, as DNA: TGTGCCAGCAAACTGACAGGGGATGGCTACACCTTC.